This T cell receptor (beta chain) was recovered during a study of CD8+CD57+ T cells in acquired aplastic anemia. Study context: Mean yield of DNA from sorted CD4+ and CD8+ cells was 3 to 3.5 ug.

Study-wide points: Patients and controls shared some 30 CD8+ CDR3 sequences, highly expressed in patients.

Genomic DNA provided the template from which TCR beta VDJ and CDR3 profiles were obtained. TCRdb re-called the reads through MiXCR, storing one row per CDR3 protein. Among 100,000 to 150,000 distinct CDR3 sequences listed, 48% were seen once. This clonotype was counted between two and nine times. Its antigen is not known. After removal of 0 bases from V and 4 bases from J, the junction contained 3 bases not matched to a gene. The length of the CDR3 is 15 residues. Germline loops: CDR1 LGHDT, CDR2 YNNKEL (reference sequence). The chain couples TRBV3-1 to TRBJ2-3; 8 bases line up with TRBD1. Sequences were obtained from sorted CD4+, CD8+, or CD8+CD57+ T cells (not recorded which) from PBMCs. The sequence was obtained from a human donor in good health, serving as a control. CDR3 DNA sequence: TGTGCCAGCAGCCAAGATCCGGACAGGGCAGATACGCAGTATTTT. Encoded protein: CASSQDPDRADTQYF.